This TCR beta chain was recovered during a study of T cells after yellow fever vaccination. Germline lookup yields CDR1 SGHTA and CDR2 FQGTGA. The CDR3 totals 15 residues. V was cut by 0 bases and J by 3 bases, with 12 bases left in between. Universal primer sites and UMIs were introduced during 5'RACE template-switching synthesis of TCR cDNA. TCRdb used MiXCR to reprocess the 5' RACE reads, holding one entry per CDR3 protein. This sample carries 200,000 to 250,000 distinct CDR3 sequences, about 7% of them seen once, and the ten largest clones take roughly 0.86%. Overall study results and limits: It was a weaker secondary response, yet one that peaked faster, at day 5 versus 15. Bulk-population clonotypes that are abundant could appear as contaminants in FACS-sorted repertoires. After the booster, nearly 98% of CD4 and more than 85% of CD8 primary-response clones were re-detected.

Regarding this clonotype: No antigen is known for it.

The chain is built from TRBV7-3 and TRBJ2-7; perhaps TRBD1 as D (6 bases). This receptor was obtained from a man between 25 and 39 years old who received the YFV17D yellow fever vaccine. The sample in question was CD4+ T cells sorted from PBMCs, obtained 15 days after the yellow fever booster vaccination. CDR3 nucleotides: TGTGCCAGCAGCTTAACGGCCGGCAGGGGCTACGAGCAGTACTTC. It is translated as CASSLTAGRGYEQYF. Variable domain in full (rest from reference TRBV7-3 and TRBJ2-7): GAGVSQTPSNKVTEKGKYVELRCDPISGHTALYWYRQSLGQGPEFLIYFQGTGAADDSGLPNDRFFAVRPEGSVSTLKIQRTERGDSAVYLCASSLTAGRGYEQYFGPGTRLTVT.